The sequence of this TCR beta chain was determined in a study of blood T cell repertoires in COVID-19. Turning to the study itself: Some COVID-19 samples were acute and others convalescent; all came from the United States, Italy and Spain. The analysed material was cDNA or gDNA that came from T cells, B-cell-depleted T cells, or PBMCs.

As processed by the authors: Counts of nucleated cells, estimated from reference gene primer amplification, were obtained. TCRdb's table, derived via immunoSEQ multiplex PCR, lists solely in-frame clones and lacks some. V and J calls and clone size are copied from that table; D and trimming were computed from the DNA. Of about 200,000 clones in the sample, 70% to 90% were seen once. This CDR3 comprises 14 residues. Between the trimmed V and J ends, which lost 5 bases and 7 bases, there was a span of 15 bases. Germline assignment: CDR1 MDHEN and CDR2 SYDVKM. Sequenced: peripheral blood. V gene TRBV28 combines with J gene TRBJ2-1, with TRBD1 as a possible D gene (6 bases). This sequence originates from a man older than 75 with acute or convalescent COVID-19. The CDR3 reads CASSTPTGRNEQFF. The CDR3 DNA is TGTGCCAGCAGTACCCCGACAGGTCGGAATGAGCAGTTCTTC.